Described below is a single TCR beta chain sequence and its context. Its antigen is unidentified. This CDR3 region has 15 residues. Germline V gene data show CDR1 as DFQATT and CDR2 as SNEGSKA (reference sequence). The V gene end was trimmed by 5 bases and the J gene end by 1 base; junction bases not matched to a gene: 9. The data originate from a study of vaccination and CD4 T cells after COVID-19. Study-wide background: Every participant was given two doses of BNT162b2 or mRNA-1273 vaccine. Stimulation used overlapping spike peptides from SARS-CoV-2, HCoV-NL63, HCoV-OC43 and HCoV-229E. Control wells got either CEFX epitopes, HIV-1 Nef peptides, or no peptide at all.

Documented treatment: roughly 11-day PBMC culture with coronavirus spike peptide pools or control peptides (ViraFEST assay). Following expansion of antigen-specific T cells with peptide pools, ViraFEST then sequenced TCRs. Scientists ran DNA taken from cultured CD4+ T cells through the Oncomine TCR Beta short-read assay for sequencing. TCRdb reprocessed the PCR reads via MiXCR and lists one record per CDR3 protein. The repertoire consists of around 10,000 distinct CDR3 sequences, with 29% occurring once and the leading ten covering about a quarter. This clonotype was sampled from a human donor with COVID-19. The chain recombines TRBV20-1 with TRBJ2-3, with 7 bases identical to TRBD2. The sample was cultured CD4+ T cells from blood. The CDR3 nucleotides read TGCAGTGCTTCGCGGGGGATAGGGGGCACAGATACGCAGTATTTT. This gives the protein CSASRGIGGTDTQYF.